A selection of T cell receptor beta chains follows, all from one sample in a study of CD8+ T cells in alopecia areata. Sequencing was performed with immunoSEQ multiplex PCR; in TCRdb, only in-frame clones are kept and a portion is missing. This table holds roughly 220,000 clones, more than 60% found once. Source: CD4+ T cells sorted from blood, taken at approximately week 42, from a patient treated with tofacitinib. The receptors were sampled from a human donor with alopecia areata. CDR3s leave out the opening cysteine and the closing phenylalanine or tryptophan.

v_call: TRBV29-1
j_call: TRBJ2-4
cdr3_aa: SVEVTENIQY

v_call: TRBV6-1
j_call: TRBJ1-2
cdr3_aa: ASSADHGYT

v_call: TRBV6-1
j_call: TRBJ2-3
cdr3_aa: ASSVSRTSSTDTQY

v_call: TRBV7-3
j_call: TRBJ2-1
cdr3_aa: ASSFLAGGHNEQF

v_call: TRBV13
j_call: TRBJ2-3
cdr3_aa: ASSLGRLVDTQY

v_call: TRBV29-1
j_call: TRBJ2-4
cdr3_aa: SAASDIQY

v_call: TRBV2
j_call: TRBJ1-5
cdr3_aa: ASKTGTGYAQPQH

v_call: TRBV30
j_call: TRBJ2-3
cdr3_aa: AWSGTSGGQHRDTQY

v_call: TRBV6-6
j_call: TRBJ2-1
cdr3_aa: ASSRDFQF

v_call: TRBV27
j_call: TRBJ2-7
cdr3_aa: ASSLSGLPYEQY

v_call: TRBV21-1
j_call: TRBJ2-7
cdr3_aa: ASSSRQGNIGYEQY

v_call: TRBV6-5
j_call: TRBJ1-1
cdr3_aa: ASSVGTEAF

v_call: TRBV5-1
j_call: TRBJ2-6
cdr3_aa: ASSMGAGANVLT

v_call: TRBV4-3
j_call: TRBJ2-7
cdr3_aa: ASSPTRSKLEQY

v_call: TRBV9
j_call: TRBJ1-1
cdr3_aa: ASSTQGVEAF

v_call: TRBV25-1
j_call: TRBJ2-1
cdr3_aa: ASSKGNEQF

v_call: TRBV5-1
j_call: TRBJ2-1
cdr3_aa: ASNYGGGFEQF

v_call: TRBV9
j_call: TRBJ2-7
cdr3_aa: ASSTGQGAREQY

v_call: TRBV7-2
j_call: TRBJ2-5
cdr3_aa: ASSSPPETQY

v_call: TRBV10-3
j_call: TRBJ2-7
cdr3_aa: AISGISYEQY

v_call: TRBV29-1
j_call: TRBJ2-7
cdr3_aa: SAARGAGEQY

v_call: TRBV5-6
j_call: TRBJ2-7
cdr3_aa: ASRRTGTYEQY

v_call: TRBV27
j_call: TRBJ2-4
cdr3_aa: ASSPSGGWDIQY

v_call: TRBV5-1
j_call: TRBJ2-3
cdr3_aa: ASSKRTPTTDTQY

v_call: TRBV29-1
j_call: TRBJ1-1
cdr3_aa: SVIGITEAF

v_call: TRBV6-1
j_call: TRBJ2-3
cdr3_aa: ASRELAGSTDTQY

v_call: TRBV13
j_call: TRBJ1-2
cdr3_aa: ASSFLGQQLHGYT

v_call: TRBV5-1
j_call: TRBJ2-1
cdr3_aa: ASSLGFGPLNEQF

v_call: TRBV6-5
j_call: TRBJ1-5
cdr3_aa: ASRSSMDQPQH

v_call: TRBV5-1
j_call: TRBJ2-7
cdr3_aa: ASSNTYEQY

v_call: TRBV29-1
j_call: TRBJ1-4
cdr3_aa: SVGVGGLNEKLF

v_call: TRBV30
j_call: TRBJ1-6
cdr3_aa: AWSGLGTGSSYNSPLH

v_call: TRBV29-1
j_call: TRBJ1-5
cdr3_aa: SVADSPNQPQH

v_call: TRBV4-3
j_call: TRBJ1-4
cdr3_aa: ASSQDGRVSEKLF

v_call: TRBV19
j_call: TRBJ1-4
cdr3_aa: ASSIWSATNEKLF

v_call: TRBV5-8
j_call: TRBJ2-1
cdr3_aa: ASSSTIHTYNEQF

v_call: TRBV7-2
j_call: TRBJ1-2
cdr3_aa: ASSLRVNTEYGYT

v_call: TRBV2
j_call: TRBJ2-7
cdr3_aa: ASSGQGPSREQY

v_call: TRBV7-8
j_call: TRBJ2-7
cdr3_aa: ASSLEGDRQY

v_call: TRBV10-3
j_call: TRBJ2-7
cdr3_aa: AIKEEQIAEQY

v_call: TRBV30
j_call: TRBJ1-5
cdr3_aa: AWSVRGGVNQPQH